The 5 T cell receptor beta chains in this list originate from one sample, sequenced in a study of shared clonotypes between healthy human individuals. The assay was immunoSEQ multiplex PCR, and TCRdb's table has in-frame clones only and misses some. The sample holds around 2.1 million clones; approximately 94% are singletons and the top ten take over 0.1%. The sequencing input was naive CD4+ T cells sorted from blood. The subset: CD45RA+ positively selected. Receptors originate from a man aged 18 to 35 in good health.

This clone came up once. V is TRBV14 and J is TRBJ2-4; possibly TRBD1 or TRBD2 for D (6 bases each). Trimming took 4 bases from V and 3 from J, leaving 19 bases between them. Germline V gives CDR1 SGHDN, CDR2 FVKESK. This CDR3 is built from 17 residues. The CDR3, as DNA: TGTGCCAGCAGCCCCGATAGGGGGGCGAAAGGCAAAAACATTCAGTACTTC. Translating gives CASSPDRGAKGKNIQYF.

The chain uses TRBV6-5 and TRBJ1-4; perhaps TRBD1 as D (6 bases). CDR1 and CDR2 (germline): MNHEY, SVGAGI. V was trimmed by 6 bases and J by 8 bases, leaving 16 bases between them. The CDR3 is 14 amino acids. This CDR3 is CASSPGQLREKLFF. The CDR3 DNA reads TGTGCCAGCAGCCCGGGACAACTCAGGGAAAAACTGTTTTTT.

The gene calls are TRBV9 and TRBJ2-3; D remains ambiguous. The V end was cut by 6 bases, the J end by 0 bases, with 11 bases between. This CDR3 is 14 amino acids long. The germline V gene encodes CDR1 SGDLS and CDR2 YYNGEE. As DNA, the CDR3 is TGTGCCAGCAAGACGGATATTAGCACAGATACGCAGTATTTT. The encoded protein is CASKTDISTDTQYF.

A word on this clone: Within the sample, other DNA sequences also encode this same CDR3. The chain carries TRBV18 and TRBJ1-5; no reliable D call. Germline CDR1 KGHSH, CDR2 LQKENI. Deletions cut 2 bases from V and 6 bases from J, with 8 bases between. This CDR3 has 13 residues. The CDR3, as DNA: TGTGCCAGCTCACCAGGGAGCGGTCAGCCCCAGCATTTT. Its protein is CASSPGSGQPQHF.

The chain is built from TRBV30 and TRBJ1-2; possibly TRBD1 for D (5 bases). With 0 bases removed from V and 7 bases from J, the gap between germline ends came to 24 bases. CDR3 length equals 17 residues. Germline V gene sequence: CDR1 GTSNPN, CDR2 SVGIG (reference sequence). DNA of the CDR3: TGTGCCTGGAGTGTACTACCAGGGAGAGGGTTCCTATCTGGCTACACCTTC. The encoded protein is CAWSVLPGRGFLSGYTF.